The entry that follows covers one T cell receptor beta chain sequence. Its antigen is still unknown. TCRdb's table, derived via immunoSEQ multiplex PCR, lists solely in-frame clones and lacks some. The table shows about 200,000 clones, with around 88% occurring only once. This record belongs to a study of cytomegalovirus exposure and HLA in healthy donors. Study results and caveats: Most sequenced TCRs were rare (though some public TCRs occurred in many donors).

The CDR3 contains 15 residues. Germline V gene sequence: CDR1 SNHLY, CDR2 FYNNEI. V shed 7 bases and J shed 2 bases, with 14 bases lying between them. The donors were in the approximately 130-subject validation cohort; that cohort was separate from the approximately 730-subject first cohort. V gene TRBV2 combines with J gene TRBJ2-2; maybe TRBD1 (7 bases). Sequencing was carried out using PBMCs. This clonotype originated in a woman younger than 35 in good health and CMV-seronegative. CDR3 protein: CASNGGTANTGELFF. CDR3 bases: TGTGCCAGCAACGGCGGGACAGCTAACACCGGGGAGCTGTTTTTT.